This record looks at one T cell receptor beta chain sequence and its context. This clone appeared once. Its recognized antigen is unknown. Per-base qualities were not stored, and no clone one base away is much larger. Counted from cysteine to phenylalanine, this CDR3 has 16 amino acids. This entry keeps only the CDR3 DNA: 48 bases, framed from base 1. Germline trimming amounts to 4 bases on V and 5 bases on J, with 10 as the count of junction bases outside the gene matches. The germline V gene provides CDR1 SGHAT and CDR2 FQNNGV. This record belongs to a study of shared clonotypes between healthy human individuals (dated by TCRdb to between 2020 and 2021). With respect to the entire study: The cohort comprised two women and a few men aged 18 to 49 years. For each donor, CD4 naive and CD4 memory were each given three plates, CD8 naive was given two plates, and CD8 memory was given one plate. To estimate repertoire size and how much clonotype sharing occurs between individuals, the study deeply sequenced the blood TCR repertoires of 4 to 6 healthy adults. Libraries were prepared and TCR repertoires were sequenced by different laboratories using diverse techniques, in order to increase sequencing depth and limit assay-specific biases. Each donor's leukapheresis produced roughly between roughly 0.85 and 9 billion PBMCs. The full study reports these points: Clonotypes shared by all four sorted-subset donors showed higher generation probabilities than non-shared clonotypes. Because the study included only a small number of donors, the genetic and exposure-history diversity represented was limited. Based on pairwise subsampling, the degree of clonotype sharing among donors was expected to be affected by sequencing depth. Across a handful of donors, approximately 4.9% of naive CD4, over 3% of naive CD8, about 2% of memory CD4, and around 0.4% of memory CD8 clonotypes were shared. Even with the large sequencing depth, rarefaction of the sorted-subset datasets indicated that sequencing was incomplete. Sampling was restricted to blood, and TCR repertoires in tissue are likely to differ from TCR repertoires in blood. Estimated clonotype richness was generally larger for naive than for memory subsets.

Using the deep immunoSEQ assay, TCR CDR3 regions were amplified from genomic DNA by multiplex PCR. Extracted genomic DNA from each cell subset was spread evenly across all wells of several immunoSEQ 96-well plates, with each plate serving as a replicate. Each replicate PCR for sorted subsets received about 180 ng genomic DNA, equal to roughly 29,000 T cell genomes. Purified libraries were quantified with a Qubit 3.0 fluorometer, sized on a Bioanalyzer 2100, and re-quantified with the KAPA Library Quantification kit. Every immunoSEQ 96-well plate was sequenced on a dedicated single-read 150-cycle Illumina NextSeq 550 flow cell. The published analysis was carried out like this. Because the immunoSEQ output held only junctional sequences and lacked quality scores, the filtering could not match the filtering applied to full-length reads. Sequences were annotated with PyIR, a Python wrapper for IgBLAST v1.9, using IMGT germline references to assign V/J genes and CDR3. Reads with weak V/J assignments (E-value above 1e-6), missing CDR3, stop codons, out-of-frame junctions, or ambiguous translated residues were removed. V3J clonotypes were defined by identical inferred V gene, J gene, and CDR3 amino acid sequence. The percentage overlap between two repertoires was calculated by dividing the number of shared unique clonotypes by the size of the smaller repertoire. Richness of each repertoire was evaluated using RTK rarefaction, the Chao1 estimator, and Recon v2.1 estimates of unobserved clonotypes. Generation probabilities were computed with OLGA for all TCRbeta clonotypes obtained by the gDNA method from a handful of donors. TCRdb retrieved this table from immuneACCESS and kept in-frame rearrangements only. Not all clones are present; in checked studies, unresolved V genes account for under half, and no reason is known for the remainder. V, J and clone size are taken as reported in that table, and D and trimming were inferred from the DNA itself. The sample table shows about 1,800,000 clones, and approximately 94% are seen once. The top ten constitute more than 0.9% of the sample.

CD8 naive samples consisted of CD45RO-negative cells that were positively selected for CCR7, yielding a CD45RA+CCR7+ population without TemRA cells. Healthy HIV-negative adults with no recently reported acute infections or vaccinations were included as donors. Only Caucasian adults living in Nashville, Tennessee, USA were represented among the donors. Blood was obtained by leukapheresis, after which PBMCs were separated by Ficoll-Histopaque density gradient centrifugation and cryopreserved in liquid nitrogen vapor phase. Purity and quantity of every magnetically sorted T cell population were checked by analytical flow cytometry. From each sorted fraction, genomic DNA was isolated and quantified by UV absorbance on a Nanodrop 2000c.

The sequence derives from a man aged 18 to 29 in good health. The specimen sequenced was naive CD8+ T cells sorted from blood. The cell subset or site label, read with the paper, signifies: CD45RA+CCR7+. In this chain, TRBV11-2 is recombined with TRBJ2-5; TRBD2 lines up with 10 middle nucleotides. The CDR3 reads as follows: CASSWKAGGRRETQYF. The nucleotide sequence reads as follows: TGTGCCAGCAGCTGGAAAGCGGGAGGGCGGAGGGAGACCCAGTACTTC.